These 30 T cell receptor beta chains came from one sample sequenced in a study of neurological immune-mediated disorders. TCRdb fed the 5' RACE reads into MiXCR, producing one record per CDR3 protein. Here the sample spans 71,000 or so distinct CDR3 sequences, about 5.5% being singletons. Sequenced sample: PBMCs. All receptors come from a woman younger than 45 with multiple sclerosis.

This clonotype was seen many times. J is TRBJ2-5 and V is TRBV5-1, with 9 nucleotides matching TRBD1. Germline V gene sequence: CDR1 SGHRS, CDR2 YFSETQ. Trimming took 4 bases from V and 5 from J; bases not matched to a gene: 3. CDR3 length equals 13 residues. The CDR3 nucleotides are TGCGCCAGCAGCCGACAGGGGGTGGAGACCCAGTACTTC. This gives the protein CASSRQGVETQYF.

This clonotype was seen only a few times. A much larger clone differs by one base, so this may be a read error. In DNA form, the CDR3 reads TGCGCCAGCAAATCTACTAGCAAAGATACGCAGTATTTT. This encodes CASKSTSKDTQYF. The genes are TRBV5-1 and TRBJ2-3, with D perhaps TRBD2 (6 bases). The CDR3 consists of 13 residues. Looked up from germline, CDR1 is SGHRS and CDR2 is YFSETQ.

In this sample, this clonotype turned up many times. The chain uses TRBV18 and TRBJ1-1; TRBD1 aligns across 7 bases. CDR3 length: 15 residues. Looked up from germline, CDR1 is KGHSH and CDR2 is LQKENI. The V gene end was trimmed by 3 bases and the J gene end by 3 bases; junction bases not matched to a gene: 7. CDR3 DNA sequence: TGTGCCAGCTCACCCCGACAGGGCGGGGACACTGAAGCTTTCTTT. Translating it yields CASSPRQGGDTEAFF.

The table lists this clonotype with many counts. The chain links TRBV14 to TRBJ1-1; tentative D call: TRBD1 (5 bases). V was clipped by 4 bases and J by 4 bases, with 19 bases between them. CDR1 SGHDN and CDR2 FVKESK come from the germline V gene. The CDR3 has 16 residues. The CDR3 protein is CASSLSIGEGTTEAFF. CDR3 in DNA: TGTGCCAGCAGCCTTTCCATCGGAGAGGGGACCACTGAAGCTTTCTTT.

There are many counts of this clonotype. The chain joins TRBV20-1 to TRBJ2-7; TRBD1 matches at 9 bases. Germline assignment: CDR1 DFQATT and CDR2 SNEGSKA (reference sequence). The CDR3 length is 13 residues. J was trimmed by 1 base and V by 7 bases; bases with no gene match: 5. The DNA of the CDR3 is TGCAGTGGCTCGACAGGGGGGTCCTACGAGCAGTACTTC. Amino acid sequence: CSGSTGGSYEQYF.

This clonotype has a count of ten or more. A much more abundant neighbour one base away suggests this may be a read error. The V and J genes are TRBV5-5 and TRBJ2-5, with TRBD1 matching over 7 bases. The CDR3 extends over 13 amino acids. Germline values: CDR1 SGHKS, CDR2 YYEKEE (reference sequence). The CDR3 here is CASSGTDQGTQYF. CDR3 nucleotide sequence: TGTGCCAGCAGTGGGACAGACCAAGGGACCCAGTACTTC. The full variable domain, its missing parts supplied by reference TRBV5-5 and TRBJ2-5, is DAGVTQSPTHLIKTRGQQVTLRCSPISGHKSVSWYQQVLGQGPQFIFQYYEKEERGRGNFPDRFSARQFPNYSSELNVNALLLGDSALYLCASSGTDQGTQYFGPGTRLLVL.

This clonotype has ten or more counts. V is TRBV20-1 and J is TRBJ1-5, with D possibly TRBD1 on 5 matching bases. V lost 6 bases, J lost 3 bases, and 9 bases lay in between. Germline CDR1 and CDR2: DFQATT and SNEGSKA (reference sequence). CDR3 length: 12 amino acids. This CDR3 is CSAGVLNQPQHF. CDR3 in DNA: TGCAGTGCAGGGGTCCTCAATCAGCCCCAGCATTTT.

This clonotype was picked up many times. This sequence joins TRBV20-1 and TRBJ2-1; 9 bases agree with TRBD1. Germline V gene lookup returns CDR1 DFQATT and CDR2 SNEGSKA (reference sequence). V lost 3 bases, J lost 7 bases, and 10 bases stayed unmatched. The CDR3 covers 15 residues. The CDR3, as DNA: TGCAGTGCTAGTGAAGGGACAGGGACGGGGAATGAGCAGTTCTTC. Translating it yields CSASEGTGTGNEQFF.

In its sample, this clonotype was seen many times. The chain recombines TRBV5-1 with TRBJ1-2; D is undetermined. This CDR3 is 13 amino acids long. Germline CDR1 reads SGHRS; CDR2 reads YFSETQ. Trimming shortened V by 4 bases and J by 7 bases, and 14 bases separated the two germline ends. The CDR3 bases are TGCGCCAGCAGCGTCCAGGATGCGGGTGGCTACACCTTC. This translates into CASSVQDAGGYTF.

The chain links TRBV20-1 to TRBJ2-7; D uncertain. V was clipped by 6 bases and J by 2 bases, with 14 bases between them. From germline, CDR1 is DFQATT and CDR2 SNEGSKA (reference sequence). The CDR3 length is 13 residues. CDR3 residues: CSASPGPPYEQYF. The CDR3 DNA reads TGCAGTGCCTCGCCCGGTCCCCCCTACGAGCAGTACTTC.

This clonotype was observed at least ten times. The rearrangement links TRBV5-1 to TRBJ2-5; D possibly uses TRBD1 or TRBD2 (5 bases each). Trimming removed 4 bases from V and 2 bases from J, with 9 bases in between. This CDR3 is 13 amino acids long. Per germline, CDR1 SGHRS and CDR2 YFSETQ. The CDR3 sequence: CASSPEGQETQYF. The CDR3 DNA follows: TGCGCCAGCAGCCCTGAGGGGCAAGAGACCCAGTACTTC.

This clonotype has a handful of counts. A single base separates this from a much larger clone, so it may be a read error. The CDR3 DNA follows: TGCAGTGCACAAACTAGCACCGTCGTCAATGAGCAGTTCTTC. It encodes CSAQTSTVVNEQFF. V gene TRBV20-1 combines with J gene TRBJ2-1; tentative D call: TRBD2 (6 bases). In germline, CDR1 is DFQATT, CDR2 SNEGSKA (reference sequence). Trimming pared 6 bases from V and 6 bases from J, leaving 18 bases between. The CDR3 spans 14 residues.

There are many counts of this clonotype. The gene calls are TRBV5-1 and TRBJ1-5; weak D call: TRBD1 (5 bases). The germline gives CDR1 SGHRS, CDR2 YFSETQ. This CDR3 is built from 15 residues. V was shortened by 1 base and J by 0 bases, with 8 bases between the two germline ends. The DNA for the CDR3 is TGCGCCAGCAGCTTGTCAGGGAATAGCAATCAGCCCCAGCATTTT. Translation: CASSLSGNSNQPQHF.

This clonotype was detected ten times or more. V usage is TRBV5-1 and J usage is TRBJ2-3; 9 bases are a match to TRBD1. Germline V gene sequence: CDR1 SGHRS, CDR2 YFSETQ. V trimming: 0 bases; J trimming: 3 bases; junction bases outside the gene matches: 2. CDR3 size: 15 residues. The CDR3 loop reads CASSLVGQGTDTQYF. DNA for the CDR3: TGCGCCAGCAGCTTGGTTGGACAGGGGACAGATACGCAGTATTTT.

This clonotype has ten or more counts. The CDR3 loop is CASSRDETSTDTQYF. For the CDR3, the DNA is TGCGCCAGCAGCCGGGACGAGACTAGCACAGATACGCAGTATTTT. The rearrangement links TRBV4-1 to TRBJ2-3; TRBD1 or TRBD2 may be the D gene (5 bases each). Germline loops: CDR1 MGHRA, CDR2 YSYEKL. V lost 4 bases and J lost 0, with 11 bases in between. This CDR3 has 15 amino acids.

This clonotype came up many times. V usage is TRBV5-6 and J usage is TRBJ2-3; D not resolved. Germline V gene sequence: CDR1 SGHDT, CDR2 YYEEEE. The CDR3 contains 15 residues. Trimming stripped 2 bases from V and 0 bases from J, with 10 bases between. The CDR3 reads CASSFVRPSTDTQYF. CDR3 DNA: TGTGCCAGCAGCTTTGTGCGACCAAGCACAGATACGCAGTATTTT.

The sample holds many counts of this clonotype. The V and J genes are TRBV11-2 and TRBJ2-3, with D unclear. The germline V and J ends were trimmed by 3 bases and 4 bases, with 11 bases remaining between them. Germline CDR1 and CDR2: SGHAT and FQNNGV. The CDR3 is 14 residues long. CDR3 region: CASSFLSGADTQYF. DNA of the CDR3: TGTGCCAGCAGCTTCCTTTCCGGAGCAGATACGCAGTATTTT. Complete variable domain (other parts from reference TRBV11-2 and TRBJ2-3): EAGVAQSPRYKIIEKRQSVAFWCNPISGHATLYWYQQILGQGPKLLIQFQNNGVVDDSQLPKDRFSAERLKGVDSTLKIQPAKLEDSAVYLCASSFLSGADTQYFGPGTRLTVL.

This clonotype was seen many times. V is TRBV12-3 or TRBV12-4 and J is TRBJ2-2; D unresolved. There are 13 residues in the CDR3. Between the trimmed V and J ends, which lost 3 bases and 4 bases, there was a span of 6 bases. CDR3 in DNA: TGTGCCAGCAGTTTTGCGGCCACCGGGGAGCTGTTTTTT. Protein product: CASSFAATGELFF.

This chain links TRBV20-1 with TRBJ2-1, with 12 bases aligning to TRBD2. The ends lost 3 bases at V and 5 bases at J; junction bases unmatched: 5. The CDR3 length is 15 residues. Germline V gene lookup returns CDR1 DFQATT and CDR2 SNEGSKA (reference sequence). CDR3 loop: CSASRTSGANNEQFF. The CDR3 DNA reads as TGCAGTGCTAGCAGGACTAGCGGGGCCAACAATGAGCAGTTCTTC.

This clonotype was detected ten times or more. V usage is TRBV20-1 and J usage is TRBJ2-1, with 9 positions matching TRBD2. With 7 bases clipped from V and 12 bases from J, the junction kept 16 bases outside the gene matches. The CDR3 runs 14 residues. CDR1 DFQATT and CDR2 SNEGSKA come from the germline V gene (reference sequence). The CDR3, as DNA: TGCAGTGTCTCCGGGGACCGACTAGCGGAGGGGCAGTTCTTC. Amino acids: CSVSGDRLAEGQFF.

CDR3: CASSPRFGQGNEQFF. CDR3 coding DNA: TGTGCCAGCAGCCCCCGATTCGGGCAGGGCAATGAGCAGTTCTTC. This sequence joins TRBV7-3 and TRBJ2-1; tentative D call: TRBD1 (5 bases). The CDR3 sequence is 15 residues long. The V end lost 5 bases, the J end lost 6 bases, and 17 bases lay between the germline ends. Germline assignment: CDR1 SGHTA and CDR2 FQGTGA.

The table lists this clonotype with a few counts. Relative to the germline gene, one junction end is altered; a read error may explain this. V and J are TRBV12-3 or TRBV12-4 and TRBJ1-5, with D unresolved. CDR3 length: 14 amino acids. This CDR3 is CASSLEIDDKTQNF. The CDR3 nucleotides are TGTGCCAGCAGTTTGGAGATAGATGATAAGACCCAGAATTTT.

This clonotype showed up many times. This chain links TRBV12-3 or TRBV12-4 with TRBJ2-1; 11 nucleotides agree with TRBD2. Unmatched junction bases numbered 12, after V lost 6 bases and J lost 8 bases. The CDR3 consists of 16 residues. In DNA form, the CDR3 reads TGTGCCAGCAGCCCGCCTTATAGCGGGGGGGGGCATGAGCAGTTCTTC. Its protein is CASSPPYSGGGHEQFF.

This clonotype was observed at least ten times. The V call is TRBV12-3 or TRBV12-4, the J call TRBJ2-7; TRBD1 matches 8 bases. V shed 6 bases and J 5 bases; nucleotides not matched to a gene: 6. The CDR3 has 13 amino acids. Here the CDR3 reads CASSLQGGHEQYV. CDR3 sequence (DNA): TGTGCCAGCAGCCTACAGGGGGGCCACGAGCAGTACGTC.

The J gene is TRBJ1-5, the V gene TRBV15, with TRBD1 matching 9 bases. Germline CDR1 is LNHNV and CDR2 is YYDKDF (reference sequence). The CDR3 length is 16 residues. J was trimmed by 4 bases and V by 1 base; bases with no gene match: 5. CDR3 loop: CATSRVRDRDNQPQHF. The CDR3 nucleotides read TGTGCCACCAGCAGAGTGCGGGACAGGGATAATCAGCCCCAGCATTTT. The entire variable domain, with the rest obtained from reference TRBV15 and TRBJ1-5, is as follows: DAMVIQNPRYQVTQFGKPVTLSCSQTLNHNVMYWYQQKSSQAPKLLFHYYDKDFNNEADTPDNFQSRRPNTSFCFLDIRSPGLGDTAMYLCATSRVRDRDNQPQHFGDGTRLSIL.

V is TRBV24-1 and J is TRBJ2-1, with TRBD1 identical over 8 bases. The CDR3 has 15 amino acids. Germline V gives CDR1 KGHDR, CDR2 SFDVKD. V shed 4 bases and J 6 bases; nucleotides not matched to a gene: 7. The CDR3 DNA reads TGTGCCACCAGTGACTCCAGGGGGCTGGGCAATGAGCAGTTCTTC. It translates to CATSDSRGLGNEQFF.

Many counts were recorded for this clonotype. The gene calls are TRBV5-1 and TRBJ2-1; 12 bases agree with TRBD1. The CDR3 is 15 amino acids. J was trimmed by 6 bases and V by 0 bases; bases with no gene match: 1. The germline V gene has CDR1 SGHRS and CDR2 YFSETQ. CDR3 protein: CASSLEGQGANEQFF. The DNA of the CDR3 is TGCGCCAGCAGCTTGGAGGGACAGGGGGCCAATGAGCAGTTCTTC.

In its sample, this clonotype was seen many times. The chain uses TRBV5-1 and TRBJ2-4; D may correspond to TRBD1 or TRBD2 (6 bases each). The CDR3 covers 16 residues. V lost 4 bases and J lost 2, with 16 bases in between. Germline values: CDR1 SGHRS, CDR2 YFSETQ. The CDR3 region has the DNA TGCGCCAGCAGCCCCAGAGGGGGAGGATCCAAAAACATTCAGTACTTC. Encoded protein: CASSPRGGGSKNIQYF. The full variable domain, rest sourced from reference TRBV5-1 and TRBJ2-4, is KAGVTQTPRYLIKTRGQQVTLSCSPISGHRSVSWYQQTPGQGLQFLFEYFSETQRNKGNFPGRFSGRQFSNSRSEMNVSTLELGDSALYLCASSPRGGGSKNIQYFGAGTRLSVL.

Ten or more counts support this clonotype. The chain joins TRBV5-1 to TRBJ2-2; 9 bases line up with TRBD1. With 4 bases clipped from V and 6 bases from J, the junction kept 7 bases outside the gene matches. The CDR3 length is 15 residues. The germline V gene encodes CDR1 SGHRS and CDR2 YFSETQ. The CDR3 region is CASSLPGTGPGELFF. CDR3 sequence (DNA): TGCGCCAGCAGCCTCCCCGGGACAGGGCCCGGGGAGCTGTTTTTT.

This clonotype was found many times. The J gene is TRBJ2-3, the V gene TRBV20-1; D gene unclear. Trimming cost V 0 bases and J 0 bases, with 10 bases left between them. CDR1 is DFQATT and CDR2 is SNEGSKA in the germline V gene (reference sequence). The CDR3 consists of 15 residues. CDR3 sequence reads: CSARDLGGSTDTQYF. The CDR3 DNA follows: TGCAGTGCTAGAGATCTTGGCGGAAGCACAGATACGCAGTATTTT.